Presented here are 31 T cell receptor beta chains from one specimen sequenced in a study of Graves' ophthalmopathy and Graves' hyperthyroidism. TCR beta CDR3 amplification used RNA transcripts. The authors performed first-round RT-PCR with HTBI primers and then a second-round multiplex PCR. One entry per CDR3 protein results from TCRdb running MiXCR on the multiplex PCR reads. The sample records 650,000 to 900,000 distinct CDR3 sequences, approximately 40% being singletons. Sequencing input: peripheral blood. These receptors were taken from an adult man with Graves' ophthalmopathy.

This clonotype was recorded many times. In DNA, the CDR3 is TGTGCCACCAGCCCCCTAATGGGACAGGGGATGAACACTGAAGCTTTCTTT. Translating gives CATSPLMGQGMNTEAFF. V gene TRBV15 combines with J gene TRBJ1-1; 10 bases fit TRBD1. Germline CDR1 LNHNV, CDR2 YYDKDF (reference sequence). This CDR3 is built from 17 residues. With 5 bases clipped from V and 0 bases from J, the junction kept 9 bases outside the gene matches.

The J gene is TRBJ1-2, the V gene TRBV29-1, with D hard to call. The length of the CDR3 is 12 residues. Germline assignment: CDR1 SQVTM and CDR2 ANQGSEA. V lost 4 bases, J lost 5 bases, and 11 bases lay in between. Here the CDR3 DNA reads TGCAGCGTTGCCAAGTCGGTATATGGCTACACCTTC. Encoded protein: CSVAKSVYGYTF.

This clonotype has a count of ten or more. The V and J genes are TRBV5-6 and TRBJ2-7, with TRBD2 identical over 10 bases. The CDR3 extends over 15 amino acids. Losses at the gene ends were 0 bases for V and 1 base for J; bases not matched to a gene: 1. Germline loops: CDR1 SGHDT, CDR2 YYEEEE. The DNA for the CDR3 is TGTGCCAGCAGCTTGGTAGCGGGAGGTTCCTACGAGCAGTACTTC. This gives the protein CASSLVAGGSYEQYF.

This clonotype was counted many times. The chain couples TRBV6-6 to TRBJ2-7, with 7 bases fitting TRBD1. V was pared by 6 bases and J by 3 bases, with 5 bases of the junction left unmatched. Germline V gene lookup returns CDR1 MNHNY and CDR2 SVGAGI (reference sequence). This CDR3 contains 13 residues. The CDR3 DNA reads TGTGCCAGCAGCCGGGACAGTCGCTACGAGCAGTACTTC. Amino acid sequence: CASSRDSRYEQYF.

The chain combines TRBV5-8 with TRBJ1-2, with TRBD1 as a possible D gene (6 bases). Trimming stripped 0 bases from V and 4 bases from J, with 10 bases between. Germline lookup yields CDR1 SGHTS and CDR2 YDEGEE. This CDR3 has 14 residues. CDR3 bases: TGTGCCAGCAGCTTGGGGGGGGCGGCCTATGGCTACACCTTC. Amino acid sequence: CASSLGGAAYGYTF.

This clonotype was counted between two and nine times. The V call is TRBV20-1, the J call TRBJ2-7, with D tentatively TRBD1 (5 bases). V was pared by 2 bases and J by 5 bases, with 16 bases between. Germline V CDR1 and CDR2: DFQATT, SNEGSKA (reference sequence). This CDR3 comprises 14 residues. This CDR3 reads CSARFRASPHEQYF. The DNA for the CDR3 is TGCAGTGCTAGATTCAGGGCCTCCCCCCACGAGCAGTACTTC.

The V and J genes are TRBV7-6 and TRBJ1-2; D gene uncertain. The length of the CDR3 is 11 residues. The germline V gene has CDR1 SGHVS and CDR2 FNYEAQ. Deletions cut 4 bases from V and 8 bases from J, with 8 bases between. CDR3 coding DNA: TGTGCCAGCAGCTCGTACGGGGGCTACACCTTC. This encodes CASSSYGGYTF.

This clonotype was seen a few times. At one end, the junction sequence differs from germline, possibly due to a read error. This sequence joins TRBV7-9 and TRBJ2-7; 7 bases align to TRBD2. Germline V gene lookup returns CDR1 SEHNR and CDR2 FQNEAQ (reference sequence). This CDR3 is built from 15 residues. Written as DNA, the CDR3 is TGCGCCAGCAGCCAACAGCGGGGACTCTCCTACGAGCAGTACTTC. This sequence encodes CASSQQRGLSYEQYF.

This clonotype came up many times. The V call is TRBV7-3, the J call TRBJ2-5; D possibly corresponds to TRBD1 (6 bases). Germline CDR1 is SGHTA and CDR2 is FQGTGA. This CDR3 spans 14 amino acids. Trimming left V 1 base short and J 5 bases short, with 11 bases between. The CDR3, as DNA: TGTGCCAGCAGCTTAAGGGCAGGGGCGGAGACCCAGTACTTC. This translates into CASSLRAGAETQYF. Looking up the rest from reference TRBV7-3 and TRBJ2-5 gives the full variable domain: GAGVSQTPSNKVTEKGKYVELRCDPISGHTALYWYRQSLGQGPEFLIYFQGTGAADDSGLPNDRFFAVRPEGSVSTLKIQRTERGDSAVYLCASSLRAGAETQYFGPGTRLLVL.

As regards this clonotype: Relative to the germline gene, one junction end is altered; a read error may explain this. The CDR3 nucleotides read TGTTCCAGCAGCTTTTACGGCACTGAAGCTTTCTTT. Translation: CSSSFYGTEAFF. The chain carries TRBV7-9 and TRBJ1-1; D unclear. Per the germline V gene, CDR1 is SEHNR and CDR2 is FQNEAQ (reference sequence). The CDR3 covers 12 residues.

Of note for this clonotype: Germline and junction disagree at one end, which may indicate a read error. The CDR3 sequence: CASSPGGQAEQYF. CDR3 coding DNA: TGTGCCAGCAGCCCCGGGGGTCAAGCCGAGCAGTACTTC. V is TRBV15 and J is TRBJ2-7; the D gene is possibly TRBD2 (6 bases). CDR3 length: 13 residues. Germline-derived CDR1 and CDR2 are LNHNV and YYDKDF (reference sequence). The full variable domain, with the rest looked up from reference TRBV15 and TRBJ2-7, is DAMVIQNPRYQVTQFGKPVTLSCSQTLNHNVMYWYQQKSSQAPKLLFHYYDKDFNNEADTPDNFQSRRPNTSFCFLDIRSPGLGDTAMYLCASSPGGQAEQYFGPGTRLTVT.

The chain combines TRBV2 with TRBJ2-7; D possibly corresponds to TRBD2 (5 bases). Germline CDR1 SNHLY, CDR2 FYNNEI. The V and J ends lost 7 bases and 5 bases respectively, with 15 bases between them. There are 13 residues in the CDR3. The CDR3 nucleotides are TGTGCCAGCATCGACCTAGCTACCCACGAGCAGTACTTC. Translated: CASIDLATHEQYF.

The J gene is TRBJ1-5, the V gene TRBV2, with D perhaps TRBD1 (5 bases). Deletions cut 5 bases from V and 7 bases from J, with 12 bases between. There are 13 residues in the CDR3. Germline lookup yields CDR1 SNHLY and CDR2 FYNNEI. This CDR3 reads CASSSGRAQPQHF. The CDR3 nucleotides read TGTGCCAGCAGTTCGGGCAGGGCGCAGCCCCAGCATTTT. The full variable domain, completed using reference TRBV2 and TRBJ1-5, is EPEVTQTPSHQVTQMGQEVILRCVPISNHLYFYWYRQILGQKVEFLVSFYNNEISEKSEIFDDQFSVERPDGSNFTLKIRSTKLEDSAMYFCASSSGRAQPQHFGDGTRLSIL.

This clonotype has at least ten counts. V gene TRBV10-3 combines with J gene TRBJ1-2; a possible D gene is TRBD1 (6 bases). The CDR3 spans 16 residues. CDR1 ENHRY and CDR2 SYGVKD come from the germline V gene. The germline V and J ends were trimmed by 4 bases and 4 bases, with 19 bases remaining between them. CDR3 residues: CAISVTGPTGGYGYTF. In DNA form, the CDR3 reads TGTGCCATCAGTGTTACCGGGCCGACAGGTGGCTATGGCTACACCTTC.

In its sample, this clonotype was seen many times. This chain joins TRBV9 and TRBJ1-4; 7 positions match TRBD1. Germline assignment: CDR1 SGDLS and CDR2 YYNGEE. This CDR3 contains 15 residues. V lost 3 bases, J lost 8 bases, and 10 bases stayed unmatched. This CDR3 is CASSARQGAGEKLFF. In nucleotides, the CDR3 is TGTGCCAGCAGCGCTCGACAGGGTGCGGGAGAAAAACTGTTTTTT.

In its sample, this clonotype was seen a few times. One end of the junction fails to match germline, which may point to a read error. The chain is built from TRBV7-2 and TRBJ2-7; weak D call: TRBD1 (6 bases). This CDR3 has 14 amino acids. Per germline, CDR1 SGHTA and CDR2 FQGNSA. The CDR3 here is CASSEVDSSYKQYF. As DNA, the CDR3 is TGTGCCAGCAGCGAGGTGGACAGTTCCTACAAGCAGTACTTC.

Ten or more counts support this clonotype. The genes are TRBV28 and TRBJ1-2; no clear D gene. Germline CDR1 reads MDHEN; CDR2 reads SYDVKM. Trimming left V 4 bases short and J 10 bases short, with 10 bases between. The CDR3 has 11 amino acids. The CDR3 bases are TGTGCCAGCAGTTCCAGACAAGACTACACCTTC. It translates to CASSSRQDYTF.

This clonotype appeared a few times. This chain uses TRBV28 with TRBJ1-6, with TRBD1 matching over 8 bases. V shed 6 bases and J 8 bases; nucleotides not matched to a gene: 9. This CDR3 is built from 15 residues. CDR1 and CDR2 from the germline V gene are MDHEN and SYDVKM. The CDR3 spells CASRMGDRRYSPLHF. In DNA form, the CDR3 reads TGTGCCAGCAGGATGGGGGACAGGAGGTATTCACCCCTCCACTTT.

This chain connects TRBV25-1 to TRBJ1-1; D is uncertain. CDR3 size: 16 residues. V was shortened by 6 bases and J by 0 bases, with 17 bases between the two germline ends. Germline CDR1 is MGHDK and CDR2 is SYGVNS. The CDR3 reads CASRGKGQTLNTEAFF. CDR3 coding DNA: TGTGCCAGCAGGGGGAAAGGGCAGACCTTGAACACTGAAGCTTTCTTT.

This clonotype appeared many times. The chain has TRBV7-8 and TRBJ2-6; a weak D match, TRBD2 (6 bases). The V end was cut by 5 bases, the J end by 2 bases, with 13 bases between. The CDR3 runs 16 residues. Germline V gives CDR1 SGHVS, CDR2 FQNEAQ. Here the CDR3 DNA reads TGTGCCAGCAGCCCAACGGGCGGGACTGGGGCCAACGTCCTGACTTTC. It yields the protein CASSPTGGTGANVLTF.

This clonotype was recorded many times. The chain has TRBV9 and TRBJ1-6, with a tentative D call TRBD1 (5 bases). Trimming shortened V by 0 bases and J by 0 bases, and 19 bases separated the two germline ends. Germline values: CDR1 SGDLS, CDR2 YYNGEE. The CDR3 is made up of 20 amino acids. CDR3 residues: CASSVAWQGGSPSYNSPLHF. The CDR3 DNA reads as TGTGCCAGCAGCGTAGCTTGGCAGGGAGGTTCTCCCTCCTATAATTCACCCCTCCACTTT.

This clonotype was seen many times. The chain uses TRBV7-3 and TRBJ1-1; D is undetermined. CDR3 length: 13 amino acids. Looked up from germline, CDR1 is SGHTA and CDR2 is FQGTGA. Trimming pared 1 base from V and 3 bases from J, leaving 6 bases between. The CDR3 sequence: CASSLKVDTEAFF. The CDR3 DNA reads as TGTGCCAGCAGCTTAAAGGTGGACACTGAAGCTTTCTTT.

There are many counts of this clonotype. The gene calls are TRBV2 and TRBJ1-1; 11 bases line up with TRBD1. The germline V gene has CDR1 SNHLY and CDR2 FYNNEI. With 6 bases clipped from V and 3 bases from J, the junction kept 3 bases outside the gene matches. The CDR3 is 14 residues long. As DNA, the CDR3 is TGTGCCAGCAGGGGGGACAGGGGGGACACTGAAGCTTTCTTT. Encoded protein: CASRGDRGDTEAFF.

This clonotype was picked up a small number of times. The rearrangement uses TRBV24-1 and TRBJ2-5; D gene ambiguous. The CDR3 covers 16 residues. Germline lookup yields CDR1 KGHDR and CDR2 SFDVKD. V gave up 9 bases and J gave up 2 bases, with 21 bases separating them. CDR3 region: CATHTVRRSSQETQYF. In DNA form, the CDR3 reads TGTGCCACCCATACAGTGCGGCGGAGTAGTCAAGAGACCCAGTACTTC.

The chain is built from TRBV2 and TRBJ2-7, with 7 bases that match TRBD2. The closer fit of TRBJ2-5 to the DNA end suggests the J call may be wrong. Looked up from germline, CDR1 is SNHLY and CDR2 is FYNNEI. The CDR3 totals 12 residues. The chain's CDR3 is CASGGVVETQYF. CDR3 sequence (DNA): TGTGCCAGCGGGGGGGTAGTGGAGACCCAGTACTTC.

This clonotype showed up many times. This chain joins TRBV10-1 and TRBJ2-5; 10 bases are shared with TRBD1. The trim removed 6 bases at V and 4 bases at J, leaving 8 bases unmatched. CDR3 length: 15 amino acids. The germline CDR1 and CDR2 sequences are WNHNN and SYGVQD (reference sequence). CDR3 loop: CASSPGTGATETQYF. CDR3 nucleotide sequence: TGCGCCAGCAGCCCCGGGACAGGGGCTACAGAGACCCAGTACTTC.

This clonotype was observed at least ten times. This chain links TRBV15 with TRBJ1-2; D is uncertain. This CDR3 has 14 residues. Trimming cost V 1 base and J 6 bases, with 12 bases left between them. Germline CDR1 reads LNHNV; CDR2 reads YYDKDF (reference sequence). The CDR3 sequence: CATSRASPGDGYTF. The CDR3 DNA sequence: TGTGCCACCAGCAGAGCGTCCCCGGGAGATGGCTACACCTTC.

As concerns this clonotype: Its ends do not fully match the called genes, so a read error is possible. V is TRBV6-2 or TRBV6-3 and J is TRBJ1-5; D call uncertain. CDR3 size: 17 residues. Germline values: CDR1 MNHEY, CDR2 SVGEGT. CDR3 sequence reads: CASSYPEDRQRNQSQHF. In nucleotides, the CDR3 is TGTGCCAGCAGTTACCCCGAAGATAGGCAGCGCAATCAGTCCCAGCATTTT.

This clonotype appeared a few times. The rearrangement uses TRBV7-2 and TRBJ2-2, with D hard to call. CDR3 length: 13 residues. Germline CDR1 and CDR2: SGHTA and FQGNSA. V shed 4 bases and J shed 1 base, with 4 bases lying between them. The chain's CDR3 is CASSSGNTGELFF. For the CDR3, the DNA is TGTGCCAGCAGCTCAGGGAACACCGGGGAGCTGTTTTTT. Full variable domain (outside the CDR3, taken from reference TRBV7-2 and TRBJ2-2): GAGVSQSPSNKVTEKGKDVELRCDPISGHTALYWYRQSLGQGLEFLIYFQGNSAPDKSGLPSDRFSAERTGGSVSTLTIQRTQQEDSAVYLCASSSGNTGELFFGEGSRLTVL.

The chain joins TRBV5-6 to TRBJ1-5; no firm D call. The CDR3 runs 13 residues. Trimming pared 2 bases from V and 9 bases from J, leaving 12 bases between. The germline V gene has CDR1 SGHDT and CDR2 YYEEEE. CDR3 amino acids: CASSFQLTWPQHF. The CDR3 nucleotides read TGTGCCAGCAGCTTTCAGTTAACATGGCCCCAGCATTTT.

This chain uses TRBV10-3 with TRBJ1-1; 7 bases are shared with TRBD1. The CDR3 extends over 15 amino acids. Germline V gene data show CDR1 as ENHRY and CDR2 as SYGVKD. With V trimmed by 6 bases and J by 4 bases, 11 bases remained unmatched. CDR3: CAISKQGDRGTEAFF. The CDR3 DNA sequence: TGTGCCATCAGCAAGCAGGGGGATCGGGGCACTGAAGCTTTCTTT.